The 13 T cell receptor beta chains below all came from one sample that was sequenced in a study of early T cells in non-severe SARS-CoV-2 infection (dated by TCRdb to 2020 to 2023). Library construction relied on 5' RACE. The instrument given in TCRdb is NextSeq 500. In TCRdb, the public reads were trimmed at Q25 with fastp and aligned with MiXCR, with productive beta chains retained. One record per CDR3 amino acid sequence lists the most common genes and DNA. This sample lists 45,000 to 60,000 distinct CDR3 sequences; about 10% were detected once. Of the sample, more than 3% falls within the top ten clones. Here the sequenced sample was whole blood, taken at baseline. The origin of the receptors is an adult who was a healthcare worker with PCR-confirmed SARS-CoV-2 infection or an uninfected control (not recorded which).

The V gene is TRBV12-3 or TRBV12-4, the J gene TRBJ1-2; tentatively, D is TRBD1 (5 bases). The CDR3 consists of 12 residues. Trimming pared 10 bases from V and 9 bases from J, leaving 18 bases between. The CDR3 loop reads CATKWGWASYTF. In nucleotides, the CDR3 is TGTGCCACAAAGTGGGGCTGGGCAAGCTACACCTTC.

The sample holds a few counts of this clonotype. This sequence joins TRBV6-2 or TRBV6-3 and TRBJ1-1; possible D gene TRBD1, 5 bases. This CDR3 contains 15 residues. Per germline, CDR1 MNHEY and CDR2 SVGEGT. The germline V and J ends were trimmed by 2 bases and 2 bases, with 12 bases remaining between them. CDR3 coding DNA: TGTGCCAGCAGTTACGCGGGGACGGGAAACACTGAAGCTTTCTTT. Translated, it gives CASSYAGTGNTEAFF.

The chain is built from TRBV19 and TRBJ1-5; no clear D. The V and J ends lost 8 bases and 0 bases respectively, with 11 bases between them. The CDR3 is made up of 14 amino acids. Per germline, CDR1 LNHDA and CDR2 SQIVND (reference sequence). The CDR3 spells CASGRRDSNQPQHF. In DNA, the CDR3 is TGTGCCAGTGGGCGACGGGATAGCAATCAGCCCCAGCATTTT.

This clonotype has ten or more counts. The J gene is TRBJ2-1, the V gene TRBV19; D may be TRBD1 (6 bases). The germline gives CDR1 LNHDA, CDR2 SQIVND (reference sequence). CDR3 length: 15 amino acids. The V end was cut by 3 bases, the J end by 7 bases, with 16 bases between. The CDR3 bases are TGTGCCAGTAGTATTTTACAGGGAAGGATTAATGAGCAGTTCTTC. Translating it yields CASSILQGRINEQFF.

This clonotype was detected many times. The V and J genes are TRBV5-8 and TRBJ1-2; D is ambiguous. The CDR3 loop spans 14 amino acids. Trimming shortened V by 6 bases and J by 5 bases, and 17 bases separated the two germline ends. The germline gives CDR1 SGHTS, CDR2 YDEGEE. CDR3 nucleotide sequence: TGTGCCAGCACCCCCCAGCAGGTTGGATATGGCTACACCTTC. It yields the protein CASTPQQVGYGYTF.

CDR3 sequence (DNA): TGTGCCAGCAGTGTTGGACTAGCGGGAGTTGCAGATACGCAGTATTTT. Translating it yields CASSVGLAGVADTQYF. V and J are TRBV2 and TRBJ2-3; 13 bases fit TRBD2. Germline CDR1 and CDR2: SNHLY and FYNNEI. The CDR3 is 16 residues long. Losses at the gene ends were 4 bases for V and 4 bases for J; bases not matched to a gene: 5.

This clonotype was seen ten or more times. The rearrangement joins TRBV9 to TRBJ2-3; TRBD2 is a possible D gene (5 bases). The germline V gene has CDR1 SGDLS and CDR2 YYNGEE. V was trimmed by 4 bases and J by 4 bases, leaving 22 bases between them. The CDR3 extends over 17 amino acids. DNA of the CDR3: TGTGCCAGCAGCCCGACGACTAATATCTGGTCGGCAGATACGCAGTATTTT. Translated, it gives CASSPTTNIWSADTQYF.

Ten or more counts support this clonotype. The chain uses TRBV6-5 and TRBJ2-1, with 9 bases matching TRBD2. CDR1 and CDR2 (germline): MNHEY, SVGAGI. The ends lost 7 bases at V and 4 bases at J; junction bases unmatched: 11. The CDR3 has 16 amino acids. Here the CDR3 DNA reads TGTGCCAGCACCCCACGGAGCGGGGGGAGTTACAATGAGCAGTTCTTC. Translated, it gives CASTPRSGGSYNEQFF.

A few counts support this clonotype. The chain combines TRBV27 with TRBJ1-2; D not resolved. This CDR3 contains 14 residues. V was pared by 0 bases and J by 4 bases, with 9 bases between. Germline CDR1 and CDR2: MNHEY and SMNVEV (reference sequence). CDR3 sequence (DNA): TGTGCCAGCAGTTTATCTGTGACAAGCTATGGCTACACCTTC. Protein product: CASSLSVTSYGYTF.

This clonotype was counted many times. The rearrangement links TRBV5-1 to TRBJ2-5; unclear D gene. V gave up 4 bases and J gave up 1 base, with 8 bases separating them. Germline loops: CDR1 SGHRS, CDR2 YFSETQ. This CDR3 comprises 13 residues. In nucleotides, the CDR3 is TGCGCCAGCAGCCCCGTGATCCAAGAGACCCAGTACTTC. The encoded protein is CASSPVIQETQYF.

This clonotype was detected only a few times. CDR3 in amino acids: CASRARGLENTDTQYF. The CDR3 DNA sequence: TGTGCCAGCAGGGCCAGGGGGCTAGAGAACACAGATACGCAGTATTTT. The V and J genes are TRBV6-2 or TRBV6-3 and TRBJ2-3; 8 bases fit TRBD1. Germline CDR1 MNHEY, CDR2 SVGEGT. The CDR3 has 16 residues. V lost 6 bases, J lost 2 bases, and 10 bases stayed unmatched.

This clonotype occurred a few times. The chain is built from TRBV11-2 and TRBJ2-5; D remains unclear. In germline, CDR1 is SGHAT, CDR2 FQNNGV. V was pared by 1 base and J by 5 bases, with 8 bases between. This CDR3 region has 13 residues. CDR3 amino acids: CASSLVQSETQYF. The CDR3 DNA sequence: TGTGCCAGCAGCTTAGTACAGTCGGAGACCCAGTACTTC.

This clonotype was seen a few times. The chain is built from TRBV10-3 and TRBJ1-5; possibly TRBD1 for D (6 bases). Trimming left V 4 bases short and J 6 bases short, with 10 bases between. Germline V gene sequence: CDR1 ENHRY, CDR2 SYGVKD. The CDR3 consists of 13 residues. The CDR3 DNA follows: TGTGCCATCAGTGGGGGGCTAGGTCAGCCCCAGCATTTT. Its protein product is CAISGGLGQPQHF.